This T cell receptor (beta chain) emerged from a study of human T cells and chemical hapten exposure. This clonotype was recorded a few times. The target antigen is unknown. TCRdb analysed the RACE reads with MiXCR anew, one entry per CDR3 protein. The sample has about 200,000 distinct CDR3 sequences; under 25% are singletons. Study-wide results and limits: Counts of TCRs expanded at PT1 correlated positively with patch test score.

Documented time point: patch test 3, about 24 weeks after DPC sensitization. Treatment described: therapeutic diphenylcyclopropenone sensitization with weekly scalp DPC. The template was total RNA from unfractionated whole blood. This clonotype was obtained from a woman in her 40s with alopecia areata. Some clones in this sample may be carry-over from other donors' samples. Sequenced here: whole blood, sampled in connection with sensitization to the hapten diphenylcyclopropenone (DPC).

The CDR3 is CASSSGTAGETQYF. In nucleotides, the CDR3 is TGTGCCAGCAGTTCCGGGACAGCCGGAGAGACCCAGTACTTC. This chain connects TRBV6-2 or TRBV6-3 to TRBJ2-5; 7 bases map to TRBD1. This CDR3 region has 14 residues. The germline V gene has CDR1 MNHEY and CDR2 SVGEGT. The ends lost 4 bases at V and 4 bases at J; junction bases unmatched: 6.